This entry describes one T cell receptor (beta chain). The antigen is not known. The ends lost 6 bases at V and 6 bases at J; junction bases unmatched: 11. From germline, CDR1 is SGHKS and CDR2 YYEKEE (reference sequence). CDR3 length equals 15 residues. Time point denoted: week 11, during vaccination. Vaccinated patients received 300 ug of mutant IDH1 20-mer peptide per dose, with topical imiquimod. The repertoire was sequenced with immunoSEQ multiplex PCR; TCRdb's copy has only in-frame clones and lacks some. The sample carries around 65,000 clones, over 70% recorded once. The data belong to a study of a mutant IDH1 vaccine in newly diagnosed glioma. Study in general: In some groups vaccination began 4-6 weeks post-radiotherapy; others received it with temozolomide. Of treated patients, roughly 62% were men and about 38% women, averaging roughly 37 years.

The sample in question was PBMCs, obtained from a glioma patient whose treatment included an IDH1 peptide vaccine. The V and J genes are TRBV5-5 and TRBJ2-3; 9 bases match TRBD1. This TCR came from a man aged 50-59 years with glioma. CDR3 protein: CASTSGQGPGDTQYF. The CDR3 DNA sequence: TGTGCCAGCACCTCGGGACAGGGCCCTGGCGATACGCAGTATTTT.